The sequence of this T cell receptor (beta chain) was determined in a study of glioma-infiltrating T cells (dated by TCRdb to 2016 to 2018). Describing the broader study: The study sequenced TCR alpha- and beta-chain repertoires from glioma tissue, from non-neoplastic brain tissue and from matched peripheral blood mononuclear cells. To gauge divergence between tissue and blood T-cell populations, every tissue-infiltrating repertoire was compared against the peripheral blood repertoire from the same patient. The paired cohort was made up of three low-grade glioma patients, under ten primary glioblastoma patients and three non-glioma patients who contributed non-neoplastic brain tissue.

The germline V gene (reference sequence) specifies LGHDT as CDR1 and YNNKEL as CDR2. The CDR3, cysteine through phenylalanine, is 12 amino acids long. The DNA shown is the 36-base CDR3, in frame from base 1. On the study overall, not on this receptor specifically: Small numbers underpinned the group comparisons: several glioblastoma patients, three low-grade glioma patients and three non-neoplastic patients. In non-neoplastic patients, VJ-independent divergence between tissue and blood fell below expectation, whereas in all gliomas, and especially in low-grade gliomas, the divergence rose above expectation. Very few CDR3 sequences were found to be shared between tissue and blood, and this scarcity was attributed to high CDR3 diversity and limited sampling.

For this clonotype: Its antigen is unknown. A much larger clone differs from this one at a single base, so this may be a read error.

TCR alpha and beta CDR3 regions were amplified with the iRepertoire nested amplicon-rescue multiplex PCR (arm-PCR) platform from RNA. One-step reverse transcription and amplification used about 95-450 ng of tissue mRNA or PBMC total RNA as input. Following bead purification, Illumina adapters were added by a secondary multiplex PCR, and libraries between 200 and 400 bp were gel-purified. Libraries carried internal 6-nucleotide barcodes used for demultiplexing. Sequencing of the libraries was done on an Illumina MiSeq using 2x220 or 2x250 nucleotide paired-end reads. The authors' analysis ran thus. FLASH 1.2.11 was used to merge paired reads, and BWA-MEM then aligned the reads to the GRCh37 human genome before TRA and TRB reads were extracted. An IMGT-derived reference of cassette sequences and CDR3 motifs, with pseudogenes included, was used for V and J assignment. Three-frame translation of reads was performed, and productive CDR3s were defined as those with a C...FGXG motif and no stop codons. A clonotype was defined as a unique combination of a V-J cassette pair and a CDR3 amino acid sequence. Hamming distance filtering was applied to reads, with thresholds set by the sequence error rate of each sample in mapped regions. The raw public reads went through TCRdb reprocessing: fastp at Q25, MiXCR clone calling, in-frame beta chains kept. One record per CDR3 amino acid sequence lists the most common genes and DNA. V and J calls and clone size were set by TCRdb, not the authors. Within this sample are fewer than 200,000 distinct CDR3 sequences, with under 55% of them counted one time only. The ten biggest clones cover roughly 5.2% of the sample.

The specimen sequenced was glioma tissue, nonneoplastic brain tissue, or PBMCs (not recorded which). The rearrangement combines TRBV3-1 with TRBJ2-1; the D gene is unclear. This receptor was obtained from a human donor with low-grade glioma or glioblastoma, undergoing nonglioma brain surgery, or in good health (not recorded which). CDR3 sequence: CAISLVLNEQFF. The nucleotide sequence reads TGTGCCATCAGCCTCGTCCTCAATGAGCAGTTCTTC.